The T cell receptor beta chain under discussion was sequenced for a study of blood T cell repertoires in COVID-19. Profiled with immunoSEQ multiplex PCR; TCRdb holds only in-frame clones, not every one. In the table there are approximately 210,000 clones, 65% to 90% of which are singletons. Participant reports of clinical history set cohort assignment. V lost 5 bases and J lost 2; bases outside the gene matches: 4. Germline CDR1 reads SGHTA; CDR2 reads FQGNSA. The CDR3 extends over 14 amino acids. The sequence was obtained from a woman aged 50 to 60 with acute COVID-19. The chain uses TRBV7-2 and TRBJ1-2, with TRBD1 matching 8 bases. The sequenced sample consisted of PBMCs or T cells enriched from blood (not recorded which). This CDR3 reads CASSPNRGNYGYTF. The CDR3 DNA reads TGTGCCAGCAGCCCGAACAGGGGGAACTATGGCTACACCTTC.